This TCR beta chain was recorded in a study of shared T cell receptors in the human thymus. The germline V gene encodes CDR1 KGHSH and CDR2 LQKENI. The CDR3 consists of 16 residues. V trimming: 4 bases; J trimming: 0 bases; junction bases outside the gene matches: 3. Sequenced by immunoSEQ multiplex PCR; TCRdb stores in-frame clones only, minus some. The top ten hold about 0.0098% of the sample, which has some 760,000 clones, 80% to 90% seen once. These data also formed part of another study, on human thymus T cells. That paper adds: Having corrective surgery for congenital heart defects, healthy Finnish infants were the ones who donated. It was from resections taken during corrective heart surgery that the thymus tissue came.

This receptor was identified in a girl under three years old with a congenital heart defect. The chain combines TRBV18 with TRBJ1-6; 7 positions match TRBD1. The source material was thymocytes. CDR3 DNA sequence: TGTGCCAGCTCACGGGGACAGAGCTCCTATAATTCACCCCTCCACTTT. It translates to CASSRGQSSYNSPLHF.